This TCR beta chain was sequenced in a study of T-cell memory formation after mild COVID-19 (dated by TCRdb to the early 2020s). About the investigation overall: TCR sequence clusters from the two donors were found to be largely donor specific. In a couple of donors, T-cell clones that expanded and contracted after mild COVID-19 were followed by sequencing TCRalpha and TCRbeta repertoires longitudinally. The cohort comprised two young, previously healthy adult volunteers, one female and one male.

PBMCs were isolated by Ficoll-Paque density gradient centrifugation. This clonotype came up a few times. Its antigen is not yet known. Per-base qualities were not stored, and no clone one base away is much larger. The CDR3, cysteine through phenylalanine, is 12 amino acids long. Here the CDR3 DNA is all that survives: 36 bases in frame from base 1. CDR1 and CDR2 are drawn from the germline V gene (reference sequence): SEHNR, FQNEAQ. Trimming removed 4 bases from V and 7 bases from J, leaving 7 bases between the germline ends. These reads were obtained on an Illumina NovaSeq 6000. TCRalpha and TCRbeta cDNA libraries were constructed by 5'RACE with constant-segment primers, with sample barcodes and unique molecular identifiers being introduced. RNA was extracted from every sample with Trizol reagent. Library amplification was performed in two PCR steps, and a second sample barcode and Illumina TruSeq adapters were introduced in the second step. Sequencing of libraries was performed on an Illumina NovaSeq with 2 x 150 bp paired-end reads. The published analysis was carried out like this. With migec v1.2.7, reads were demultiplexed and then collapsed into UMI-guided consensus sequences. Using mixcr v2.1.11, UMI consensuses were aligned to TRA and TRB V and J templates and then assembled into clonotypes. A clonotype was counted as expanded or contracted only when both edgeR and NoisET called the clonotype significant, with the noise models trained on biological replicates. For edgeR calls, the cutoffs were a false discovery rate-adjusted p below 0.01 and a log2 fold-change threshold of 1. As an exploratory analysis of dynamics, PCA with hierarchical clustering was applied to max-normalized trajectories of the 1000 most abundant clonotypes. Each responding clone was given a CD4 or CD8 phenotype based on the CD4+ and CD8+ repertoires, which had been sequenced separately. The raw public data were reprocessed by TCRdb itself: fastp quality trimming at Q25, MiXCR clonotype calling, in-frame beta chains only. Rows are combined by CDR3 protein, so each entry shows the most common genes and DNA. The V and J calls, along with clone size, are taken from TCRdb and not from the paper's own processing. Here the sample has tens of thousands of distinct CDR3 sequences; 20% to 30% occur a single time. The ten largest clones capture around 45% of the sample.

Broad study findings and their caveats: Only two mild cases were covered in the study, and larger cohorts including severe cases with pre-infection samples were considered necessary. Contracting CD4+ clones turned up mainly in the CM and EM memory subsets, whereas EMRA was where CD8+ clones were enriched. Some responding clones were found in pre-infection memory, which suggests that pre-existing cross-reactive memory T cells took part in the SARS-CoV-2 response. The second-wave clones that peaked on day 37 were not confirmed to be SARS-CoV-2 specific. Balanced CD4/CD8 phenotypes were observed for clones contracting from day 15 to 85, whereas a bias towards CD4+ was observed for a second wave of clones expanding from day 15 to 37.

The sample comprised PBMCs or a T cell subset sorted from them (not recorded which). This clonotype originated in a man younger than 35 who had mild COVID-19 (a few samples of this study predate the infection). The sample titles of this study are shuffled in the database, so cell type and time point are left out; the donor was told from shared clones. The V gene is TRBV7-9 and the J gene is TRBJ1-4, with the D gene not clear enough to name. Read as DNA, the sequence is TGTGCCAGCAGCTGGGAGGGTGAAAAACTGTTTTTT. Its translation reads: CASSWEGEKLFF.